What follows are 11 T cell receptor beta chains derived from one specimen sequenced in a study of beta chain features in type 1 diabetes. The whole isolated RNA underwent reverse transcription, so sequencing captured expressed TCRB transcripts. Profiled with immunoSEQ multiplex PCR; TCRdb holds only in-frame clones, not every one. The data show around 45,000 clones, 35% to 55% seen once. Their cognate antigens are unknown. Study-level findings and limits: A moderate, significant TCRB CDR3 shortening appeared in type 1 diabetes across four CD4+ subsets.

Sequencing was done on a sample of stem cell memory CD4+ T cells from blood. Receptor source: a man younger than 45 with type 1 diabetes.

The J gene is TRBJ2-1, the V gene TRBV9; D uncertain. This CDR3 is 14 amino acids long. The germline CDR1 and CDR2 sequences are SGDLS and YYNGEE. Trimming stripped 4 bases from V and 16 bases from J, with 24 bases between. CDR3 DNA sequence: TGTGCCAGCAGCTTTCACGAGGCTCCCCCACCCCCATTCTTC. Translation gives CASSFHEAPPPPFF.

This chain uses TRBV29-1 with TRBJ2-7; 7 nucleotides line up with TRBD2. The germline V gene has CDR1 SQVTM and CDR2 ANQGSEA. With V trimmed by 5 bases and J by 2 bases, 9 bases remained unmatched. The CDR3 is made up of 14 amino acids. The CDR3 DNA is TGCAGCGTTTGGGAAGCGGGGTCGGCCTACGAGCAGTACTTC. Translated: CSVWEAGSAYEQYF.

In this sample, this clone turned up a few times. The V call is TRBV29-1, the J call TRBJ1-2; D may be TRBD1 (5 bases). CDR1 and CDR2 (germline): SQVTM, ANQGSEA. The V end lost 1 base, the J end lost 4 bases, and 7 bases lay between the germline ends. This CDR3 has 12 residues. The CDR3 coding sequence is TGCAGCGTTGAAGGGCAGGGCTATGGCTACACCTTC. It is translated as CSVEGQGYGYTF.

The chain couples TRBV2 to TRBJ2-5; no clear D gene. Looked up from germline, CDR1 is SNHLY and CDR2 is FYNNEI. V shed 5 bases and J shed 5 bases, with 9 bases lying between them. The CDR3 spans 12 residues. The CDR3 is CASSSLEETQYF. The DNA of the CDR3 is TGTGCCAGCAGTTCTCTAGAGGAGACCCAGTACTTC.

V and J are TRBV29-1 and TRBJ1-2, with TRBD1 matching 7 bases. V shed 7 bases and J 2 bases; nucleotides not matched to a gene: 7. Germline lookup yields CDR1 SQVTM and CDR2 ANQGSEA. The CDR3 runs 13 residues. Here the CDR3 reads CSASLQGNYGYTF. Here the CDR3 DNA reads TGCAGCGCGTCCTTACAGGGGAACTATGGCTACACCTTC.

The chain joins TRBV7-8 to TRBJ2-3, with TRBD1 matching over 9 bases. The CDR3 runs to 15 residues. Germline trimming cut 4 bases from V and 2 bases from J; bases unmatched to any gene: 4. The germline gives CDR1 SGHVS, CDR2 FQNEAQ. CDR3 in DNA: TGTGCCAGCAGCTCGGGACAGGGCACCACAGATACGCAGTATTTT. This codes for CASSSGQGTTDTQYF.

The rearrangement links TRBV9 to TRBJ2-7; a possible D gene is TRBD2 (7 bases). The CDR3 is made up of 15 amino acids. CDR1 and CDR2 (germline): SGDLS, YYNGEE. V lost 2 bases and J 2 bases, leaving 14 bases between the germline ends. DNA for the CDR3: TGTGCCAGCAGCGTCGAAGGGGGGGCTCCCTACGAGCAGTACTTC. Its translation is CASSVEGGAPYEQYF.

V gene TRBV9 combines with J gene TRBJ1-2; no firm D call. Germline V lookup: CDR1 SGDLS, CDR2 YYNGEE. Trimming removed 0 bases at V and 2 bases at J, with 8 bases between. This CDR3 comprises 14 residues. The CDR3 protein is CASSVGGENYGYTF. Here the CDR3 DNA reads TGTGCCAGCAGCGTAGGTGGAGAAAACTATGGCTACACCTTC. The complete variable domain, with remaining parts taken from reference TRBV9 and TRBJ1-2, reads DSGVTQTPKHLITATGQRVTLRCSPRSGDLSVYWYQQSLDQGLQFLIQYYNGEERAKGNILERFSAQQFPDLHSELNLSSLELGDSALYFCASSVGGENYGYTFGSGTRLTVV.

The J gene is TRBJ2-7, the V gene TRBV4-1, with 9 bases identical to TRBD2. The length of the CDR3 is 16 residues. The J segment lost 4 bases and the V segment lost 1 base, leaving 8 bases of the junction unmatched. Germline values: CDR1 MGHRA, CDR2 YSYEKL. This chain's CDR3 is CASSQVDLAGTYEQYF. The CDR3 coding sequence is TGCGCCAGCAGCCAAGTGGATCTAGCGGGAACGTACGAGCAGTACTTC.

V usage is TRBV7-2 and J usage is TRBJ1-1; TRBD1 is a possible D gene (6 bases). The CDR3 sequence is 13 residues long. V was cut by 5 bases and J by 3 bases, with 10 bases left in between. Germline V lookup: CDR1 SGHTA, CDR2 FQGNSA. The CDR3 bases are TGTGCCAGCAGCGTACAGGGATACACTGAAGCTTTCTTT. This sequence encodes CASSVQGYTEAFF.

Written as DNA, the CDR3 is TGTGCCAGCTCACCAACTAGCGGGAGAACAGATACGCAGTATTTT. This sequence encodes CASSPTSGRTDTQYF. The gene calls are TRBV18 and TRBJ2-3; 11 nucleotides match TRBD2. V gave up 2 bases and J gave up 3 bases; unmatched junction bases: 1. The CDR3 has 15 amino acids. Germline V gene sequence: CDR1 KGHSH, CDR2 LQKENI. Supplemented by reference TRBV18 and TRBJ2-3, the full variable domain reads NAGVMQNPRHLVRRRGQEARLRCSPMKGHSHVYWYRQLPEEGLKFMVYLQKENIIDESGMPKERFSAEFPKEGPSILRIQQVVRGDSAAYFCASSPTSGRTDTQYFGPGTRLTVL.